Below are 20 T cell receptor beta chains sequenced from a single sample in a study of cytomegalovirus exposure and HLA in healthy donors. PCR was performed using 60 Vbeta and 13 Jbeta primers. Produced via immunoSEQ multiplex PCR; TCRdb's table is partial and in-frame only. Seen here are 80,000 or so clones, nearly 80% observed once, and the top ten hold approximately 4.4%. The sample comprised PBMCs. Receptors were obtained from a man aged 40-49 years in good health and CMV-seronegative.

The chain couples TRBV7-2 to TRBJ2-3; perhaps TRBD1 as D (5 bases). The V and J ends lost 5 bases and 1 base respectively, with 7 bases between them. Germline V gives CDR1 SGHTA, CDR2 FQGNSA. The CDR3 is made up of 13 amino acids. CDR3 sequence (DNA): TGTGCCAGCAGCCAAGGGGGCACAGATACGCAGTATTTT. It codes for CASSQGGTDTQYF.

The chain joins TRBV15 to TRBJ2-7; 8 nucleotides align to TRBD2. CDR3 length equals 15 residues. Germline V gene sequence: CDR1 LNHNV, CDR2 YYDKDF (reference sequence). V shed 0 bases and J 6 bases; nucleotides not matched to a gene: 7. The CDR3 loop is CATSRDQGLVREQYF. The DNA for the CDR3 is TGTGCCACCAGCAGAGATCAGGGACTAGTACGCGAGCAGTACTTC.

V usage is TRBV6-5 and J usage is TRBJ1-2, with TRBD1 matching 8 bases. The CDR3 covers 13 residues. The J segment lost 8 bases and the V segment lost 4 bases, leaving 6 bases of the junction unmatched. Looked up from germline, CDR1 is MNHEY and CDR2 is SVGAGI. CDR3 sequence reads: CASSSTGEDGYTF. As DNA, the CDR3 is TGTGCCAGCAGTTCGACAGGGGAAGACGGCTACACCTTC.

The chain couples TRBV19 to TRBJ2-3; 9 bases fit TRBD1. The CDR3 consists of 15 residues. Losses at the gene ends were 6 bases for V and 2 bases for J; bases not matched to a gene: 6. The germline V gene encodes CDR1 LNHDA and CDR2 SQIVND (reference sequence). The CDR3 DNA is TGTGCCAGTAGCAAGGGGACAGGGACCACAGATACGCAGTATTTT. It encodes CASSKGTGTTDTQYF.

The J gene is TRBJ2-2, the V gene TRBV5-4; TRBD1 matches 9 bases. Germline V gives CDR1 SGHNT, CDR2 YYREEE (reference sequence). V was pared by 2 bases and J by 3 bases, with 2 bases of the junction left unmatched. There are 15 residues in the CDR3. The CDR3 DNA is TGTGCCAGCAGCTTTCGGACAGGGGACACCGGGGAGCTGTTTTTT. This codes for CASSFRTGDTGELFF. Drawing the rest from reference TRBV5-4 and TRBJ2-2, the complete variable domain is ETGVTQSPTHLIKTRGQQVTLRCSSQSGHNTVSWYQQALGQGPQFIFQYYREEENGRGNFPPRFSGLQFPNYSSELNVNALELDDSALYLCASSFRTGDTGELFFGEGSRLTVL.

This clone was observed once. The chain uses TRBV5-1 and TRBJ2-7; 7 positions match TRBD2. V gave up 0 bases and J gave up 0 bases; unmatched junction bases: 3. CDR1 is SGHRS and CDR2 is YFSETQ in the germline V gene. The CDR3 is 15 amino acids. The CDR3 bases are TGCGCCAGCAGCTTGGAGGGCGGGAGCTCCTACGAGCAGTACTTC. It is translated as CASSLEGGSSYEQYF.

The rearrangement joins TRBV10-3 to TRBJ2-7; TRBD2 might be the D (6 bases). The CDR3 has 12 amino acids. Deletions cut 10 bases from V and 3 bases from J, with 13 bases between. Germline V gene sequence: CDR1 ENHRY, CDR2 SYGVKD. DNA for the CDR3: TGTGCCAGAACGGGACTGCGCTACGAGCAGTACTTC. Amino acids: CARTGLRYEQYF.

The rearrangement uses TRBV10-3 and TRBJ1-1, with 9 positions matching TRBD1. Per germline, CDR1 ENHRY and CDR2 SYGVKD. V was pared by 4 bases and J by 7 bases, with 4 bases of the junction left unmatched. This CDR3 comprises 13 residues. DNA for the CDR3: TGTGCCATCAGTGCGGGACAGGGTGATGAAGCTTTCTTT. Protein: CAISAGQGDEAFF.

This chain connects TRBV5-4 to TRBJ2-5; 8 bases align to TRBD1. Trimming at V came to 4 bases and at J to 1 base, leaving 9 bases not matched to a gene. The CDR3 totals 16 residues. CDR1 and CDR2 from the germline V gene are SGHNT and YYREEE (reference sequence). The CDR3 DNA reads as TGTGCCAGCAGCCCGACCCCGGACAGGGCCCAAGAGACCCAGTACTTC. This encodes CASSPTPDRAQETQYF. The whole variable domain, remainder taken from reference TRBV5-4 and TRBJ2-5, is ETGVTQSPTHLIKTRGQQVTLRCSSQSGHNTVSWYQQALGQGPQFIFQYYREEENGRGNFPPRFSGLQFPNYSSELNVNALELDDSALYLCASSPTPDRAQETQYFGPGTRLLVL.

In DNA, the CDR3 is TGTGCCAGCAGCCCTACAAAGGGGACTAGCGGGAGGGCCTACGAGCAGTACTTC. The encoded protein is CASSPTKGTSGRAYEQYF. This chain joins TRBV5-6 and TRBJ2-7; 16 positions agree with TRBD2. The CDR3 is 18 amino acids. With V trimmed by 4 bases and J by 2 bases, 9 bases remained unmatched. The germline V gene has CDR1 SGHDT and CDR2 YYEEEE.

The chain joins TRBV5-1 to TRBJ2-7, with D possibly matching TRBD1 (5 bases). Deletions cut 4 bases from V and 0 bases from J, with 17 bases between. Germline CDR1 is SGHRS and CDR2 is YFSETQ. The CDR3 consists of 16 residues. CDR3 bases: TGCGCCAGCAGCAGATTAGGGTCAGGGAACTCCTACGAGCAGTACTTC. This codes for CASSRLGSGNSYEQYF.

The chain's CDR3 is CAWGQGAANYGYTF. The DNA of the CDR3 is TGTGCCTGGGGACAGGGGGCAGCTAACTATGGCTACACCTTC. This rearrangement joins TRBV30 to TRBJ1-2; 11 bases are a match to TRBD1. The V gene's germline CDR1 is GTSNPN and CDR2 SVGIG (reference sequence). V lost 5 bases, J lost 0 bases, and 2 bases stayed unmatched. CDR3 length: 14 residues.

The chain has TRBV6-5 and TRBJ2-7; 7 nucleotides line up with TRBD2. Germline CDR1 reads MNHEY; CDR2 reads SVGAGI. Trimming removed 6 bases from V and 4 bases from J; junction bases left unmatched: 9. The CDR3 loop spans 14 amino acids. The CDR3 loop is CASRTTSDLYEQYF. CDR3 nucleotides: TGTGCCAGCAGAACCACTAGCGACCTTTACGAGCAGTACTTC.

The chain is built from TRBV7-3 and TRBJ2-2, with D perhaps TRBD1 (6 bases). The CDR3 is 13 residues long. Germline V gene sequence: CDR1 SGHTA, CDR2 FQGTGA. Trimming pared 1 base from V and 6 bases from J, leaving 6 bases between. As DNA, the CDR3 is TGTGCCAGCAGCTTAAGGGGGCCCGGGGAGCTGTTTTTT. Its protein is CASSLRGPGELFF.

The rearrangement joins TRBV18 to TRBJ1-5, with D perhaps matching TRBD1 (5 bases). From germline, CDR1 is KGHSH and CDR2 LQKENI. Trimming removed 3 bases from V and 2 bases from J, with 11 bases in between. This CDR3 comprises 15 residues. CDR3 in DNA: TGTGCCAGCTCACCCTCTGGGGGGGGCAATCAGCCCCAGCATTTT. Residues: CASSPSGGGNQPQHF.

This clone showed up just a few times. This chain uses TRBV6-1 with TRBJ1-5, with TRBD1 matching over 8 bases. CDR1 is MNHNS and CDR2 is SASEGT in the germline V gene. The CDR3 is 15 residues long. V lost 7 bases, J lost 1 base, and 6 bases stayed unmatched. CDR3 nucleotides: TGTGCCAGCATTGCCAGGGGGCTGAGCAATCAGCCCCAGCATTTT. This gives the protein CASIARGLSNQPQHF.

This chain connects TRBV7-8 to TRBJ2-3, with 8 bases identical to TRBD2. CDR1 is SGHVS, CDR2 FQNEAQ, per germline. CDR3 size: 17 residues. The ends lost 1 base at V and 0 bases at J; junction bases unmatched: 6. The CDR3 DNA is TGTGCCAGCAGCTTAGGAGTGGCTAGCGGGAGCACAGATACGCAGTATTTT. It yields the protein CASSLGVASGSTDTQYF.

CDR3 DNA: TGCGCCAGCAGCCAAAGTACTAGCGGGAGCGGCGAGCAGTACTTC. Amino acid sequence: CASSQSTSGSGEQYF. This chain connects TRBV4-3 to TRBJ2-7; 11 bases map to TRBD2. After removal of 2 bases from V and 6 bases from J, the junction contained 6 bases not matched to a gene. Germline V gives CDR1 LGHNA, CDR2 YSLEER. The CDR3 runs to 15 residues.

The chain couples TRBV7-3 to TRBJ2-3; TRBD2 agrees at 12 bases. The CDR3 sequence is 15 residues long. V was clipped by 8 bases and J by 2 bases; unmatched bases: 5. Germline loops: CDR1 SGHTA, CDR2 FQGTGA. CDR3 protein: CASGGLAGLTDTQYF. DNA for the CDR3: TGTGCCAGCGGGGGACTAGCGGGCCTCACAGATACGCAGTATTTT.

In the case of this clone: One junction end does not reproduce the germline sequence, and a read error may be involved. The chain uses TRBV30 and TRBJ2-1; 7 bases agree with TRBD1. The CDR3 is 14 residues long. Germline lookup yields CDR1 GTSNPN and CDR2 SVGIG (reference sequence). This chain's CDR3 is CAWSPYDRDKEQFF. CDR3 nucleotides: TGTGCCTGGAGTCCCTACGACAGGGACAAGGAGCAGTTCTTC.